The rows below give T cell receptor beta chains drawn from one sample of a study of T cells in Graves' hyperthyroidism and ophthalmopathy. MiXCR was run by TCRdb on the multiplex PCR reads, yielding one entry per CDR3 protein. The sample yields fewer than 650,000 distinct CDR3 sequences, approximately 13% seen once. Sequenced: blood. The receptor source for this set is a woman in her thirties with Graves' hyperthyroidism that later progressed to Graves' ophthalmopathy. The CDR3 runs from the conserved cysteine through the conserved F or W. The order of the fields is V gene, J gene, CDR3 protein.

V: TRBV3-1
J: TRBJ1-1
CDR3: CASSPGTDAAFF

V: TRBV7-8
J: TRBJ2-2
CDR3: CASGLAGPGELFF

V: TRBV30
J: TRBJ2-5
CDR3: CAWSAGTSGLQETQYF

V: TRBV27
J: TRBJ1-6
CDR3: CASRPGGGSALHF

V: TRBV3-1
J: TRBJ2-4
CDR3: CASSQAYAGGRDIQYF

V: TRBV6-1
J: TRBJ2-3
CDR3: CASSKGNTQYF

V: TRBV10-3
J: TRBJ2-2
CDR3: CAITRLPGELFF

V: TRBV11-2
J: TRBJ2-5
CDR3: CASSFNPGTGREYF

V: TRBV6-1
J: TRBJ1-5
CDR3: CASRDRGHDQPQHF

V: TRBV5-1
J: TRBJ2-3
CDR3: CASTPYGASGIPSTDTRYF

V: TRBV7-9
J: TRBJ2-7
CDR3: CASDLAGEYEQYF

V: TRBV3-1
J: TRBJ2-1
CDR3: CACSQDLAVGNEQFF

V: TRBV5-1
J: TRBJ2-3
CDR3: CASSLDAGTITDTQYF

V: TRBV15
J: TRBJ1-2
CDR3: CATAQGQGWNYGYTF

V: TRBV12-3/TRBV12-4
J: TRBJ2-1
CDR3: CASSAIRDLNDEQFF

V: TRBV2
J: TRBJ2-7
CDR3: CATLQGITYEQYF

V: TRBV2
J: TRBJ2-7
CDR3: CASRDRGVYEQYF

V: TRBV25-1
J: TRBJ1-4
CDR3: CASSGLDDFYYEKLFF

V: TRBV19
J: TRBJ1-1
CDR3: CASTPGQRAFF

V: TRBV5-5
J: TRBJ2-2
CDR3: CASSPYTNTGELFF

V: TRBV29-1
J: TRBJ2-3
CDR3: CSVGLGRDSRTDTQYF

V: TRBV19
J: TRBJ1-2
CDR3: CASSPRDKQGRGYTF

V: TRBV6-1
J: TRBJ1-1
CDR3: CASSWGEGKEGTEAFF

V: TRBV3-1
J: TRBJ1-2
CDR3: CASSQPPLYGYTF

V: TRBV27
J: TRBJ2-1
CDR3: CASSFQGSYNEQFF

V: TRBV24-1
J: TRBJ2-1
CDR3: CATSDPTSGRGNEQFF

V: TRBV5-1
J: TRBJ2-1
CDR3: CASSLGTPAQHYNEQFF

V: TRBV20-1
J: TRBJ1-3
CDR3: CSARPGTFSRSGNTIYF